The 6 T cell receptor beta chains given below trace back to one sample, sequenced in a study of blood T cell repertoires in COVID-19. Generated by immunoSEQ multiplex PCR, the TCRdb table keeps only in-frame clones and is missing some. This sample has about 120,000 clones; roughly 90% occur once, and the top ten carry about 4.5%. Sequences were obtained from peripheral blood. Receptors originate from a man in his forties with acute or convalescent COVID-19.

A single count supports this clone. This sequence joins TRBV11-1 and TRBJ2-3; 9 bases are a match to TRBD1. The CDR3 loop spans 15 amino acids. From germline, CDR1 is SGHAT and CDR2 FQDESV (reference sequence). V shed 5 bases and J 6 bases; nucleotides not matched to a gene: 9. In DNA form, the CDR3 reads TGTGCCAGCAGCCGAACGGACAGGGGCGTGGATACGCAGTATTTT. Translating it yields CASSRTDRGVDTQYF.

This chain links TRBV6-5 with TRBJ2-1; TRBD1 matches 8 bases. Germline values: CDR1 MNHEY, CDR2 SVGAGI. After removal of 5 bases from V and 0 bases from J, the junction contained 3 bases not matched to a gene. This CDR3 contains 15 residues. CDR3 in DNA: TGTGCCAGCAGTCGACAGGGGAGCTCCTACAATGAGCAGTTCTTC. It is translated as CASSRQGSSYNEQFF.

The J gene is TRBJ1-2, the V gene TRBV5-6; TRBD1 is a possible D gene (6 bases). The CDR3 loop spans 15 amino acids. In germline, CDR1 is SGHDT, CDR2 YYEEEE. Trimming removed 0 bases at V and 2 bases at J, with 11 bases between. CDR3 amino acids: CASSLVYDRNYGYTF. The CDR3 DNA follows: TGTGCCAGCAGCTTGGTTTATGACAGGAACTATGGCTACACCTTC.

This chain joins TRBV7-2 and TRBJ1-2; D gene uncertain. The CDR3 length is 13 residues. Germline V gene data show CDR1 as SGHTA and CDR2 as FQGNSA. V lost 1 base to trimming and J lost 8 bases, with 11 bases between them. CDR3 sequence: CASSLDRERGYTF. CDR3 in DNA: TGTGCCAGCAGCTTAGACCGGGAGAGAGGCTACACCTTC.

The chain carries TRBV29-1 and TRBJ2-7; maybe TRBD1 (6 bases). The CDR3 loop spans 13 amino acids. Trimming took 6 bases from V and 5 from J, leaving 17 bases between them. Germline CDR1 and CDR2: SQVTM and ANQGSEA. CDR3 residues: CSVRGGTYHEQYF. For the CDR3, the DNA is TGCAGCGTGCGAGGGGGTACTTATCACGAGCAGTACTTC.

The chain carries TRBV5-1 and TRBJ1-2; 11 nucleotides line up with TRBD1. The CDR3 consists of 16 residues. Germline CDR1 reads SGHRS; CDR2 reads YFSETQ. Losses at the gene ends were 4 bases for V and 5 bases for J; bases not matched to a gene: 10. The CDR3 DNA reads TGCGCCAGCAGCCCGGGACAGGGGGGATTTGGTTATGGCTACACCTTC. Protein: CASSPGQGGFGYGYTF.